The T cell receptor beta chain described here comes from a study of OX40 agonist ivuxolimab in advanced cancers. The CDR3 covers 19 residues. With V trimmed by 0 bases and J by 9 bases, 20 bases remained unmatched. Sampling of blood occurred at baseline, cycle 4 day 1, and cycle 7 day 1. Sequencing used immunoSEQ multiplex PCR; TCRdb keeps in-frame clones, though not all of them. The sample lists tens of thousands of clones, 75% to 90% seen once, with more than 15% in the top ten. Sample: CD4+ or CD8+ T cells sorted from blood, taken in a trial of the OX40 agonist ivuxolimab. This sequence joins TRBV5-3 and TRBJ2-2, with 7 bases identical to TRBD1. TRBV5-3 is flagged as an ORF with uncertain function. The clonotype was recovered from an adult with an advanced solid tumor such as melanoma, head and neck, liver or kidney cancer. The CDR3 DNA follows: TGTGCCAGAAGCTTGGAGGAGACAGGGTACAACGGGGCATTAAGGGAGCTGTTTTTT. This encodes CARSLEETGYNGALRELFF.